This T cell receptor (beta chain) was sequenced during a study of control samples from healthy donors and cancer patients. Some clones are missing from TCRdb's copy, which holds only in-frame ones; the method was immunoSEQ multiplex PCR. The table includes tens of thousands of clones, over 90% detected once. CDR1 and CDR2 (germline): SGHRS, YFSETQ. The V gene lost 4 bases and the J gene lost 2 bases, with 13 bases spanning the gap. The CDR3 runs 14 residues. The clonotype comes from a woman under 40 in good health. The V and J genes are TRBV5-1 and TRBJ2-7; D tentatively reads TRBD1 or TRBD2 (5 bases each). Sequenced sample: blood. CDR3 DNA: TGCGCCAGCAGCGGCCGGGACGGTCCCTACGAGCAGTACTTC. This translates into CASSGRDGPYEQYF.